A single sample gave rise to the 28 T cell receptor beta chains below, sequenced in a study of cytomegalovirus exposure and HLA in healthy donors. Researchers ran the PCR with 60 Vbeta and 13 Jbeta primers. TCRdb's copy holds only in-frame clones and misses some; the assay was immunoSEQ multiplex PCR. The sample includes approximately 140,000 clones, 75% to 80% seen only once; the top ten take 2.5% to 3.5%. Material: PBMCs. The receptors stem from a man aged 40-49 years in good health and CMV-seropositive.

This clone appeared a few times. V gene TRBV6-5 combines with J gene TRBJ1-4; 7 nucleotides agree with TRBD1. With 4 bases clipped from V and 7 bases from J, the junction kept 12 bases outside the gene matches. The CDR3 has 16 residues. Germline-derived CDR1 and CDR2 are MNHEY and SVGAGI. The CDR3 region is CASSSQTGMVGEKLFF. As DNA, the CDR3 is TGTGCCAGCAGTTCTCAGACAGGGATGGTTGGTGAAAAACTGTTTTTT.

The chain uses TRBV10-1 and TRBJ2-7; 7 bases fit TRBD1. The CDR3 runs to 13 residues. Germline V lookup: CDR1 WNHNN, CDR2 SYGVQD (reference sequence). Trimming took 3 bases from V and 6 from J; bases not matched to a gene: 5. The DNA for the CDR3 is TGCGCCAGCAGTGAAGGGGGCCCAGGCGAGCAGTACTTC. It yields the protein CASSEGGPGEQYF.

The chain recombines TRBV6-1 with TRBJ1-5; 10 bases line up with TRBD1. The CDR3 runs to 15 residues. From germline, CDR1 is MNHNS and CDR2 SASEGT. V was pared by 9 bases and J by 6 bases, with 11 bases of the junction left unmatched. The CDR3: CASDTYDRGPQPQHF. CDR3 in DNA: TGTGCCAGTGACACTTATGACAGGGGGCCTCAGCCCCAGCATTTT.

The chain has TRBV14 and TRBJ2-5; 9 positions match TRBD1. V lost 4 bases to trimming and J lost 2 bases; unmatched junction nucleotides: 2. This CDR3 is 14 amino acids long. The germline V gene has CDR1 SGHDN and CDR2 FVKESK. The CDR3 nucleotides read TGTGCCAGCAGCCGACAGGGGGTACAAGAGACCCAGTACTTC. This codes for CASSRQGVQETQYF.

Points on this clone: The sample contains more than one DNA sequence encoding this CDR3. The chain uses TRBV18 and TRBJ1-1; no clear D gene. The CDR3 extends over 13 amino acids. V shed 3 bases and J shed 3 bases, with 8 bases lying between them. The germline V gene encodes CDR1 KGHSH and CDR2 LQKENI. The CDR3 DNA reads TGTGCCAGCTCACCGTCCCGCGACACTGAAGCTTTCTTT. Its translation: CASSPSRDTEAFF.

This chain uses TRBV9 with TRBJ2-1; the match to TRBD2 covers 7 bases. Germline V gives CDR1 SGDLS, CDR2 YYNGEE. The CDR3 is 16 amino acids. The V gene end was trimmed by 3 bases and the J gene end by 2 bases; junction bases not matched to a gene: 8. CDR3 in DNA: TGTGCCAGCAGCGCCCCCAGCGGGGCGACCTACAATGAGCAGTTCTTC. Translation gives CASSAPSGATYNEQFF.

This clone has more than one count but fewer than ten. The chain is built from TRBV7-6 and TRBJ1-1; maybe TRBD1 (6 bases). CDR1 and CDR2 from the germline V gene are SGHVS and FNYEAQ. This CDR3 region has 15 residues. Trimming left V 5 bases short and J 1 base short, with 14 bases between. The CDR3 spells CASSHGVGGNTEAFF. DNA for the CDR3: TGTGCCAGCAGCCACGGGGTAGGGGGGAACACTGAAGCTTTCTTT.

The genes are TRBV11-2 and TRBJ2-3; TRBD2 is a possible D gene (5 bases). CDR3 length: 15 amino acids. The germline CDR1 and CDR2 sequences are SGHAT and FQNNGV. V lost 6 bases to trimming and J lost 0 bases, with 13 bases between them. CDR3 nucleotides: TGTGCCAGCAGAGGACTTCGTCGAAGCACAGATACGCAGTATTTT. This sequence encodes CASRGLRRSTDTQYF.

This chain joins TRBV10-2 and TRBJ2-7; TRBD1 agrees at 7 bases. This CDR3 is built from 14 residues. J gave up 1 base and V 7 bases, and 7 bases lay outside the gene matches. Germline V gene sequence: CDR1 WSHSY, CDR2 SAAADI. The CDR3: CASTTGTVSYEQYF. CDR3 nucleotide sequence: TGCGCCAGCACTACCGGGACAGTATCCTACGAGCAGTACTTC.

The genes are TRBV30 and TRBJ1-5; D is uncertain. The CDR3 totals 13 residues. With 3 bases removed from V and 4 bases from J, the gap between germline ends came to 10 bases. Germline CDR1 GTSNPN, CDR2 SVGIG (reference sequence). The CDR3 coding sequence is TGTGCCTGGAGCCAGTCGCCTAATCAGCCCCAGCATTTT. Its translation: CAWSQSPNQPQHF.

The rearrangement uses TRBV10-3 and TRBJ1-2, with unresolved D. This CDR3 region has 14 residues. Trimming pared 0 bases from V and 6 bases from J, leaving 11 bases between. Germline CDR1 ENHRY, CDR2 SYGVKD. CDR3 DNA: TGTGCCATCAGTGAGTCATCCGGGGATGATGGCTACACCTTC. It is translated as CAISESSGDDGYTF.

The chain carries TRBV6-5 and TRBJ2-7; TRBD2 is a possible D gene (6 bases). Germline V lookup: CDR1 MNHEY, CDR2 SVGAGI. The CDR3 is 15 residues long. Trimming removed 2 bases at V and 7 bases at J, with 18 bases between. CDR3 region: CASSYTPRDFREQYF. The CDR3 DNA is TGTGCCAGCAGTTACACTCCGCGGGATTTTCGGGAGCAGTACTTC.

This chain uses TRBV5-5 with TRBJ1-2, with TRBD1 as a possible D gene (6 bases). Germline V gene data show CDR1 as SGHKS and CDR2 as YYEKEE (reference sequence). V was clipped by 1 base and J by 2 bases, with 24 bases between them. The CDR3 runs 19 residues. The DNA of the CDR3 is TGTGCCAGCAGCTTGCGTGGGGCCGCAGGGGAGGGAAGGAACTATGGCTACACCTTC. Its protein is CASSLRGAAGEGRNYGYTF.

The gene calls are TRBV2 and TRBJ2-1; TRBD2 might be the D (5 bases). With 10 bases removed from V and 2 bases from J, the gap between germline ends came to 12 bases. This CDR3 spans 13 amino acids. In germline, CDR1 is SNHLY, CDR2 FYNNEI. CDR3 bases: TGTGCCACCGGAGGCTCTCCCTACAATGAGCAGTTCTTC. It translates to CATGGSPYNEQFF.

CDR3 DNA: TGCGCCAGCAGCTCTACAGGGTTGGGGAATCAGCCCCAGCATTTT. Residues: CASSSTGLGNQPQHF. The chain has TRBV5-1 and TRBJ1-5; TRBD1 is a possible D gene (6 bases). The CDR3 covers 15 residues. The V end lost 3 bases, the J end lost 4 bases, and 14 bases lay between the germline ends. CDR1 and CDR2 from the germline V gene are SGHRS and YFSETQ.

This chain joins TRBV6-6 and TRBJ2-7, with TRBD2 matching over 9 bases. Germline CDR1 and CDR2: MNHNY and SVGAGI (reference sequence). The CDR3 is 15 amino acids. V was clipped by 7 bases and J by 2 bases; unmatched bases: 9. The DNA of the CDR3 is TGTGCCAGCACCCTGACTAGCGGTCTAACCTACGAGCAGTACTTC. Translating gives CASTLTSGLTYEQYF.

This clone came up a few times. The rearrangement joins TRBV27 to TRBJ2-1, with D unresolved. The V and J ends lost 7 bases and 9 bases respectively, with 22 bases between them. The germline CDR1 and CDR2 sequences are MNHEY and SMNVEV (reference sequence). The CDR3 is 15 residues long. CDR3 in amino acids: CASTPLYPAGGEQFF. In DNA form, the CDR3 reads TGTGCCAGCACCCCCCTTTATCCGGCAGGTGGTGAGCAGTTCTTC.

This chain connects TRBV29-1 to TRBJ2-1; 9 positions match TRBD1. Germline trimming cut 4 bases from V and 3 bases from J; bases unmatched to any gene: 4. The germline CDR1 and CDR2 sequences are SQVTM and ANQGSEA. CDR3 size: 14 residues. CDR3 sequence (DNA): TGCAGCGTTGGACAGGGGGGAAGCTACAATGAGCAGTTCTTC. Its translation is CSVGQGGSYNEQFF.

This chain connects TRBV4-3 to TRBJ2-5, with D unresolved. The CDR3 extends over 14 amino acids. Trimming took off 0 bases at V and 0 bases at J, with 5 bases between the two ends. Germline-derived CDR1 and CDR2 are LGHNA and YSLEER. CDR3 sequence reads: CASSQEAYQETQYF. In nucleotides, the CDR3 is TGCGCCAGCAGCCAAGAAGCGTACCAAGAGACCCAGTACTTC.

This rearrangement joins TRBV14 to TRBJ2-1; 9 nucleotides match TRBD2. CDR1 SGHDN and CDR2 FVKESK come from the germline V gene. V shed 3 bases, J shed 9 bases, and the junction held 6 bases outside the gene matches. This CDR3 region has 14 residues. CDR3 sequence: CASSHAGGPGEQFF. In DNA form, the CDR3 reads TGTGCCAGCAGCCACGCGGGAGGGCCGGGTGAGCAGTTCTTC.

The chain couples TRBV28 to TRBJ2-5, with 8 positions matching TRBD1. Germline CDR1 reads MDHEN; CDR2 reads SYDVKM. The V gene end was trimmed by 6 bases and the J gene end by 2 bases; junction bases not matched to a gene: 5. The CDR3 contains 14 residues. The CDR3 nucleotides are TGTGCCAGCAGGCCTACAGGGGGGCAAGAGACCCAGTACTTC. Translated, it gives CASRPTGGQETQYF.

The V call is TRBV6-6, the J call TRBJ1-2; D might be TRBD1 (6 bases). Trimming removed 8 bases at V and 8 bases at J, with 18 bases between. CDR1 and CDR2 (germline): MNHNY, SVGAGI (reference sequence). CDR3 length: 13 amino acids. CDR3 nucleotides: TGTGCCAGCGGACCCGGGACACTAGAGGGCTACACCTTC. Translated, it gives CASGPGTLEGYTF.

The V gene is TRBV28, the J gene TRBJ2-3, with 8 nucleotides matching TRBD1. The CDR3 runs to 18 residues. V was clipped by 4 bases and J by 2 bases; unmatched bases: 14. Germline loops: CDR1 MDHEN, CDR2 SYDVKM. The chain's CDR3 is CASSSFRQGFADTDTQYF. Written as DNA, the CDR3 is TGTGCCAGCAGTTCCTTCAGACAGGGGTTCGCAGACACAGATACGCAGTATTTT.

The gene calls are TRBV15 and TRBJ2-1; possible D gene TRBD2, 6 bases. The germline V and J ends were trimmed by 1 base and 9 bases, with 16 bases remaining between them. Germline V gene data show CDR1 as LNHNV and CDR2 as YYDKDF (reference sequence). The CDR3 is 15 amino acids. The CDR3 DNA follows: TGTGCCACCAGCAGAGGCGGGACTCGGAGTCTTGAGCAGTTCTTC. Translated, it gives CATSRGGTRSLEQFF.

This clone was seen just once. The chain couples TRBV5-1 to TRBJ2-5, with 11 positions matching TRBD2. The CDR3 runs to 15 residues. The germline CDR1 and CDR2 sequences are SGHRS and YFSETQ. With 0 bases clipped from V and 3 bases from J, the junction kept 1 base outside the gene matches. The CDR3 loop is CASSLGLAGKETQYF. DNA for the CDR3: TGCGCCAGCAGCTTGGGACTAGCGGGAAAAGAGACCCAGTACTTC. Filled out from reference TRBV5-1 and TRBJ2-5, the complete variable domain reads KAGVTQTPRYLIKTRGQQVTLSCSPISGHRSVSWYQQTPGQGLQFLFEYFSETQRNKGNFPGRFSGRQFSNSRSEMNVSTLELGDSALYLCASSLGLAGKETQYFGPGTRLLVL.

CDR3 loop: CASSIDERGQPQHF. The CDR3 region has the DNA TGTGCCAGTAGTATAGACGAGAGAGGCCAGCCCCAGCATTTT. The chain links TRBV19 to TRBJ1-5, with D unclear. The CDR3 loop spans 14 amino acids. Germline V CDR1 and CDR2: LNHDA, SQIVND (reference sequence). Between the trimmed V and J ends, which lost 0 bases and 7 bases, there was a span of 10 bases.

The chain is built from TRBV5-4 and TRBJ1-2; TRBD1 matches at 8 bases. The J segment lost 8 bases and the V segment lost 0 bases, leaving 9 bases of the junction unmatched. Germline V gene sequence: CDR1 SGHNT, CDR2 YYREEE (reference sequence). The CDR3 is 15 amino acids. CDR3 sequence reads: CASSLEGQGLIGYTF. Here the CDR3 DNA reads TGTGCCAGCAGCTTGGAAGGACAGGGTTTGATCGGCTACACCTTC.

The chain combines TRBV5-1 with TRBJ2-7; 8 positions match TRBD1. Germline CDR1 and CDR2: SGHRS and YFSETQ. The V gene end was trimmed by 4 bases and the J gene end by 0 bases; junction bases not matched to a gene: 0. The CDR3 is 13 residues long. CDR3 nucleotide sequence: TGCGCCAGCAGCGGGACAGGCTCCTACGAGCAGTACTTC. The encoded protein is CASSGTGSYEQYF.